This T cell receptor (beta chain) appears in the sequencing data of a study of patients and donors after allogeneic stem cell transplantation. TCRdb independently ran MiXCR on the RT-PCR reads; one entry per CDR3 protein. The table shows 800,000 to 1,000,000 distinct CDR3 sequences, with over 15% occurring only once. In its sample, this clonotype was seen many times. CDR3 length: 17 residues. Germline CDR1 SGHRS, CDR2 YFSETQ. V lost 4 bases and J 0 bases, leaving 17 bases between the germline ends. Sequenced: blood, either unsorted or a sorted T cell fraction (not recorded which). The TCR sequence derives from a human donor who was either an allogeneic HSCT recipient or a stem cell or donor lymphocyte infusion donor (not recorded which). It is not recorded whose cells these are; they may come from a transplant donor. The chain is built from TRBV5-1 and TRBJ2-1, with TRBD2 as a possible D gene (5 bases). CDR3 protein: CASSLTVALSSYNEQFF. CDR3 bases: TGCGCCAGCAGCCTTACGGTAGCGCTAAGCTCCTACAATGAGCAGTTCTTC. The variable domain in full, with the rest retrieved from reference TRBV5-1 and TRBJ2-1, is KAGVTQTPRYLIKTRGQQVTLSCSPISGHRSVSWYQQTPGQGLQFLFEYFSETQRNKGNFPGRFSGRQFSNSRSEMNVSTLELGDSALYLCASSLTVALSSYNEQFFGPGTRLTVL.